The 23 T cell receptor beta chains reported below all come from one sample, sequenced in a study of blood T cell repertoires in COVID-19. The repertoire was sequenced with immunoSEQ multiplex PCR; TCRdb's copy has only in-frame clones and lacks some. The table lists under 250,000 clones, approximately 90% of them singletons, with roughly 12% in the top ten. Sequenced material: peripheral blood. All receptors come from a man aged 50 to 60 with COVID-19, enrolled during active disease.

The chain combines TRBV12-3 or TRBV12-4 with TRBJ2-7, with a possible D match to TRBD1 (5 bases). V gave up 5 bases and J gave up 5 bases, with 10 bases separating them. The CDR3 has 12 amino acids. The CDR3 protein is CASSRRGNEQYF. Written as DNA, the CDR3 is TGTGCCAGCAGTCGTAGGGGTAACGAGCAGTACTTC.

The rearrangement joins TRBV28 to TRBJ2-2; 9 nucleotides agree with TRBD1. Germline CDR1 is MDHEN and CDR2 is SYDVKM. CDR3 size: 16 residues. V lost 5 bases and J lost 4; bases outside the gene matches: 8. CDR3 region: CASSQGQGPVTGELFF. The CDR3 DNA reads as TGTGCCAGCAGTCAAGGACAGGGGCCAGTCACCGGGGAGCTGTTTTTT. Full variable domain (remainder filled in from reference TRBV28 and TRBJ2-2): DVKVTQSSRYLVKRTGEKVFLECVQDMDHENMFWYRQDPGLGLRLIYFSYDVKMKEKGDIPEGYSVSREKKERFSLILESASTNQTSMYLCASSQGQGPVTGELFFGEGSRLTVL.

The genes are TRBV27 and TRBJ1-1, with 8 positions matching TRBD1. The CDR3 extends over 13 amino acids. V shed 4 bases and J 6 bases; nucleotides not matched to a gene: 4. The germline V gene encodes CDR1 MNHEY and CDR2 SMNVEV (reference sequence). CDR3 coding DNA: TGTGCCAGCAGTTCCCTGACAGGGGCTGAAGCTTTCTTT. Amino acids: CASSSLTGAEAFF.

This clone was detected a few times. The chain recombines TRBV30 with TRBJ1-1, with 7 nucleotides matching TRBD1. The V segment lost 7 bases and the J segment 3 bases; nucleotides outside the gene matches: 8. CDR1 GTSNPN and CDR2 SVGIG come from the germline V gene (reference sequence). CDR3 length: 13 amino acids. The chain's CDR3 is CASKTGYDTEAFF. The DNA of the CDR3 is TGTGCCTCAAAGACAGGGTATGACACTGAAGCTTTCTTT. Combining the CDR3 with reference TRBV30 and TRBJ1-1 gives the whole variable domain SQTIHQWPATLVQPVGSPLSLECTVEGTSNPNLYWYRQAAGRGLQLLFYSVGIGQISSEVPQNLSASRPQDRQFILSSKKLLLSDSGFYLCASKTGYDTEAFFGQGTRLTVV.

This chain joins TRBV10-3 and TRBJ2-2; 8 bases align to TRBD1. Germline V gene sequence: CDR1 ENHRY, CDR2 SYGVKD. This CDR3 has 15 amino acids. V gave up 6 bases and J gave up 1 base; unmatched junction bases: 4. The CDR3 DNA sequence: TGTGCCATCAGCGGGACAGGCGAGAACACCGGGGAGCTGTTTTTT. Protein product: CAISGTGENTGELFF.

The chain is built from TRBV5-1 and TRBJ1-1; 8 nucleotides line up with TRBD1. This CDR3 has 16 amino acids. Unmatched junction bases numbered 11, after V lost 4 bases and J lost 3 bases. Germline V gives CDR1 SGHRS, CDR2 YFSETQ. CDR3 amino acids: CASSDRVSRGHTEAFF. The CDR3 DNA sequence: TGCGCCAGCAGCGACAGGGTTTCCAGGGGGCACACTGAAGCTTTCTTT.

This clone was found once. This chain uses TRBV19 with TRBJ2-3; TRBD1 matches 10 bases. Germline V gene lookup returns CDR1 LNHDA and CDR2 SQIVND (reference sequence). The CDR3 covers 17 residues. V was pared by 1 base and J by 4 bases, with 8 bases of the junction left unmatched. This CDR3 reads CASSIGSGTGVADTQYF. CDR3 nucleotides: TGTGCCAGTAGTATAGGATCCGGGACAGGGGTTGCAGATACGCAGTATTTT.

A single count supports this clone. At the DNA level, this CDR3 is encoded by other sequences in the same sample as well. V is TRBV2 and J is TRBJ2-3; 10 bases map to TRBD1. J gave up 0 bases and V 4 bases, and 1 base lay outside the gene matches. In germline, CDR1 is SNHLY, CDR2 FYNNEI. CDR3 length equals 15 residues. The CDR3 here is CASSGGQGSTDTQYF. The CDR3 bases are TGTGCCAGCAGTGGGGGACAGGGGAGCACAGATACGCAGTATTTT.

The chain is built from TRBV7-6 and TRBJ1-2; perhaps TRBD1 as D (5 bases). V was clipped by 5 bases and J by 8 bases, with 15 bases between them. Per germline, CDR1 SGHVS and CDR2 FNYEAQ. The CDR3 contains 13 residues. The CDR3 region has the DNA TGTGCCAGCAGCCCCACAGGCTCCTCGGGCTACACCTTC. As protein: CASSPTGSSGYTF.

The chain uses TRBV12-3 or TRBV12-4 and TRBJ1-2; unclear D gene. Trimming removed 1 base at V and 11 bases at J, with 11 bases between. The CDR3 loop spans 12 amino acids. CDR3 nucleotides: TGTGCCAGCAGTTTAGTGGGCAGCCTATACACCTTC. Translated, it gives CASSLVGSLYTF.

CDR3 loop: CAWARGNYGYTF. CDR3 nucleotides: TGTGCCTGGGCCAGGGGAAACTATGGCTACACCTTC. V gene TRBV30 combines with J gene TRBJ1-2, with a weak D call TRBD1 (6 bases). CDR3 size: 12 residues. The V and J ends lost 5 bases and 2 bases respectively, with 9 bases between them. Germline V gives CDR1 GTSNPN, CDR2 SVGIG (reference sequence).

The count of this clone is one. This chain links TRBV6-2 or TRBV6-3 with TRBJ1-5; no clear D. CDR1 and CDR2 (germline): MNHEY, SVGEGT. This CDR3 is 13 amino acids long. Trimming stripped 5 bases from V and 2 bases from J, with 7 bases between. Here the CDR3 DNA reads TGTGCCAGCAGTGCGCGAGGCAATCAGCCCCAGCATTTT. Amino acid sequence: CASSARGNQPQHF.

V usage is TRBV18 and J usage is TRBJ2-7; possibly TRBD2 for D (6 bases). This CDR3 has 14 residues. Looked up from germline, CDR1 is KGHSH and CDR2 is LQKENI. V gave up 2 bases and J gave up 2 bases, with 10 bases separating them. The CDR3 nucleotides read TGTGCCAGCTCACCAGGGACTTTAACCTACGAGCAGTACTTC. This gives the protein CASSPGTLTYEQYF.

The chain employs TRBV11-2 and TRBJ2-7; 7 nucleotides match TRBD1. With V trimmed by 5 bases and J by 1 base, 8 bases remained unmatched. Germline CDR1 SGHAT, CDR2 FQNNGV. The CDR3 runs 15 residues. The CDR3 sequence is CASSPSAGGSYEQYF. The CDR3 coding sequence is TGTGCCAGCAGCCCAAGCGCAGGGGGTTCCTACGAGCAGTACTTC.

In its sample, this clone was seen once. The chain couples TRBV30 to TRBJ1-2; tentatively, D is TRBD1 (6 bases). V gave up 0 bases and J gave up 2 bases, with 13 bases separating them. This CDR3 is built from 15 residues. Germline CDR1 and CDR2: GTSNPN and SVGIG (reference sequence). CDR3 protein: CAWSVRGRGNYGYTF. The DNA of the CDR3 is TGTGCCTGGAGTGTACGGGGGAGGGGGAACTATGGCTACACCTTC. Drawing the rest from reference TRBV30 and TRBJ1-2, the complete variable domain is SQTIHQWPATLVQPVGSPLSLECTVEGTSNPNLYWYRQAAGRGLQLLFYSVGIGQISSEVPQNLSASRPQDRQFILSSKKLLLSDSGFYLCAWSVRGRGNYGYTFGSGTRLTVV.

The rearrangement links TRBV7-8 to TRBJ2-7; 7 bases agree with TRBD2. Trimming at V came to 5 bases and at J to 2 bases, leaving 12 bases not matched to a gene. Germline CDR1 reads SGHVS; CDR2 reads FQNEAQ. The CDR3 has 16 residues. CDR3 bases: TGTGCCAGCAGCCCGGTACCTTCTAGCGGCCCCTACGAGCAGTACTTC. Protein product: CASSPVPSSGPYEQYF. Combining the CDR3 with reference TRBV7-8 and TRBJ2-7 gives the whole variable domain GAGVSQSPRYKVAKRGQDVALRCDPISGHVSLFWYQQALGQGPEFLTYFQNEAQLDKSGLPSDRFFAERPEGSVSTLKIQRTQQEDSAVYLCASSPVPSSGPYEQYFGPGTRLTVT.

This chain uses TRBV5-1 with TRBJ1-2; D is ambiguous. Germline V lookup: CDR1 SGHRS, CDR2 YFSETQ. CDR3 size: 12 residues. V was shortened by 3 bases and J by 4 bases, with 7 bases between the two germline ends. CDR3 sequence: CASSYGSYGYTF. CDR3 nucleotide sequence: TGCGCCAGCAGCTATGGCAGCTATGGCTACACCTTC.

The J gene is TRBJ1-5, the V gene TRBV19, with D possibly being TRBD1 (6 bases). From germline, CDR1 is LNHDA and CDR2 SQIVND (reference sequence). The CDR3 is 14 amino acids. V dropped 3 bases and J dropped 6 bases, with 12 bases sitting between them. The DNA of the CDR3 is TGTGCCAGTAGTATGGGGGGGCTTTTTCAGCCCCAGCATTTT. Its translation: CASSMGGLFQPQHF.

This chain connects TRBV11-2 to TRBJ2-7; 8 positions match TRBD2. The CDR3 loop spans 13 amino acids. Losses at the gene ends were 4 bases for V and 8 bases for J; bases not matched to a gene: 7. Germline CDR1 SGHAT, CDR2 FQNNGV. The CDR3: CASSSVSGSKQYF. Written as DNA, the CDR3 is TGTGCCAGCAGCTCGGTAAGCGGGAGCAAGCAGTACTTC.

The count of this clone is one. One end of the junction does not line up with germline, which may come from a read error. The V and J genes are TRBV2 and TRBJ1-2; 12 bases fit TRBD1. The germline gives CDR1 SNHLY, CDR2 FYNNEI. The CDR3 extends over 15 amino acids. The CDR3 sequence is CASSEGTGGNYGYTF. Written as DNA, the CDR3 is TGTGCCAGCAGCGAAGGGACAGGGGGCAACTATGGCTACACCTTC.

The J gene is TRBJ1-2, the V gene TRBV7-9; D possibly corresponds to TRBD1 (5 bases). Germline V gene lookup returns CDR1 SEHNR and CDR2 FQNEAQ (reference sequence). Trimming shortened V by 2 bases and J by 1 base, and 8 bases separated the two germline ends. CDR3 length: 14 residues. The CDR3 sequence: CASSLQTDNYGYTF. The CDR3 nucleotides are TGTGCCAGCAGCTTACAGACAGATAACTATGGCTACACCTTC.

This sequence joins TRBV2 and TRBJ2-1, with D unresolved. The CDR3 has 10 amino acids. Germline V CDR1 and CDR2: SNHLY, FYNNEI. The V end was cut by 8 bases, the J end by 7 bases, with 6 bases between. The CDR3 coding sequence is TGTGCCAGCTCCTTAAATGAGCAGTTCTTC. Encoded protein: CASSLNEQFF.

J is TRBJ2-1 and V is TRBV7-9; TRBD2 matches 8 bases. The CDR3 contains 14 residues. V shed 5 bases and J 10 bases; nucleotides not matched to a gene: 10. Germline loops: CDR1 SEHNR, CDR2 FQNEAQ (reference sequence). The CDR3 spells CASSHTTSGKEQFF. Here the CDR3 DNA reads TGTGCCAGCAGCCATACAACTAGCGGCAAAGAGCAGTTCTTC.